Shown below are 7 T cell receptor beta chains from a single sample sequenced in a study of human T cells and chemical hapten exposure. Time point meaning: patch test 1, 2 weeks after DPC sensitization. Regarding treatment: therapeutic diphenylcyclopropenone sensitization with weekly scalp DPC. TCRdb ran MiXCR on the RACE reads and lists one entry per CDR3 protein. The sample holds fewer than 400,000 distinct CDR3 sequences, under 9% seen once. The source material was whole blood, sampled in connection with sensitization to the hapten diphenylcyclopropenone (DPC). Receptors originate from a woman aged 18 to 35 with alopecia areata. Some clones in this sample may be carry-over from other donors' samples.

This clonotype was observed a few times. The chain has TRBV6-5 and TRBJ2-7, with no clear D. Trimming shortened V by 6 bases and J by 6 bases, and 18 bases separated the two germline ends. Germline-derived CDR1 and CDR2 are MNHEY and SVGAGI. This CDR3 has 14 residues. The CDR3 loop reads CASSPVAFGSEQYF. DNA for the CDR3: TGTGCCAGCAGCCCCGTGGCGTTCGGCTCCGAGCAGTACTTC.

This clonotype was observed many times. The chain has TRBV7-9 and TRBJ2-2; D might be TRBD1 or TRBD2, each matching 5 bases. Trimming stripped 6 bases from V and 6 bases from J, with 8 bases between. The CDR3 sequence is 12 residues long. The germline gives CDR1 SEHNR, CDR2 FQNEAQ (reference sequence). Written as DNA, the CDR3 is TGTGCCAGCAGTGGGACGTCCGGGGAGCTGTTTTTT. It yields the protein CASSGTSGELFF.

The table lists this clonotype with many counts. The chain uses TRBV5-6 and TRBJ2-3; 8 bases agree with TRBD2. This CDR3 is 20 amino acids long. The germline V gene encodes CDR1 SGHDT and CDR2 YYEEEE. V dropped 0 bases and J dropped 0; count of bases not matched to a gene: 15. CDR3 region: CASSLAGQRGSHPSTDTQYF. DNA for the CDR3: TGTGCCAGCAGCTTGGCGGGGCAGCGGGGGAGCCACCCTAGCACAGATACGCAGTATTTT.

This chain links TRBV24-1 with TRBJ2-7; perhaps TRBD2 as D (6 bases). This CDR3 is built from 15 residues. CDR1 is KGHDR, CDR2 SFDVKD, per germline. V dropped 9 bases and J dropped 0 bases, with 17 bases sitting between them. The CDR3 is CATRLSGGYSYEQYF. DNA of the CDR3: TGTGCCACCCGTCTCTCCGGGGGTTACTCCTACGAGCAGTACTTC.

This clonotype occurred many times. V and J are TRBV6-2 or TRBV6-3 and TRBJ2-1; 7 nucleotides agree with TRBD1. CDR1 and CDR2 (germline): MNHEY, SVGEGT. This CDR3 contains 15 residues. With V trimmed by 0 bases and J by 2 bases, 1 base remained unmatched. This CDR3 is CASSYSQGAYNEQFF. The CDR3 DNA sequence: TGTGCCAGCAGTTACTCTCAGGGGGCCTACAATGAGCAGTTCTTC.

This clonotype was counted ten times or more. This chain links TRBV20-1 with TRBJ2-7; TRBD1 aligns across 9 bases. Looked up from germline, CDR1 is DFQATT and CDR2 is SNEGSKA (reference sequence). Losses at the gene ends were 0 bases for V and 5 bases for J; bases not matched to a gene: 11. This CDR3 comprises 16 residues. The CDR3 loop is CSARDDGTGLRDEQYF. As DNA, the CDR3 is TGCAGTGCTAGAGATGATGGGACAGGGTTAAGAGACGAGCAGTACTTC.

This clonotype has at least ten counts. The CDR3 DNA follows: TGTGCCAGCAGCTCAAGGGGACAGGGGGCAGTCAATCAGCCCCAGCATTTT. Translated, it gives CASSSRGQGAVNQPQHF. This chain links TRBV5-6 with TRBJ1-5, with 12 nucleotides matching TRBD1. With V trimmed by 3 bases and J by 3 bases, 7 bases remained unmatched. The CDR3 consists of 17 residues. Per germline, CDR1 SGHDT and CDR2 YYEEEE.